This T cell receptor beta chain comes out of a study of control samples from healthy donors and cancer patients. The CDR3 is 14 residues long. Trimming took 5 bases from V and 6 from J; bases not matched to a gene: 7. Germline loops: CDR1 SGHTA, CDR2 FQGNSA. Produced via immunoSEQ multiplex PCR; TCRdb's table is partial and in-frame only. The sample contains 160,000 or so clones, over 95% of which appear only once. Sequenced sample: blood. This rearrangement joins TRBV7-2 to TRBJ1-5, with 7 bases lining up with TRBD1. This TCR was recovered from a woman aged 25-40 years in good health. CDR3 nucleotides: TGTGCCAGCAGCAAAGACAGGGTAGGTCAGCCCCAGCATTTT. This translates into CASSKDRVGQPQHF.